The 14 T cell receptor beta chains below all came from one sample that was sequenced in a study of vaccination effects on CD4 cells after COVID-19. Their antigens remain unidentified. Using viral peptide pools, the ViraFEST assay grew out antigen-specific CD4+ T cells prior to sequencing. After less than 11 days in culture, the CD4+ T cells were isolated. Method: immunoSEQ multiplex PCR; TCRdb's copy keeps in-frame clones and lacks some. The table shows around 83,000 clones, with approximately 74% occurring only once. Sequencing was performed on CD4+ T cells from PBMCs cultured with HCoV-229E spike peptides, taken before COVID-19 vaccination. Every receptor here comes from a human donor who received a COVID-19 vaccine.

The chain employs TRBV9 and TRBJ1-4, with 7 bases that match TRBD1. Germline V gene lookup returns CDR1 SGDLS and CDR2 YYNGEE. This CDR3 region has 16 residues. V was clipped by 0 bases and J by 0 bases; unmatched bases: 2. The CDR3 nucleotides are TGTGCCAGCAGCGTAGGACAGGGCGCAACTAATGAAAAACTGTTTTTT. It specifies CASSVGQGATNEKLFF.

The V and J genes are TRBV5-1 and TRBJ2-5; D uncertain. V was pared by 4 bases and J by 2 bases, with 12 bases between. This CDR3 spans 14 amino acids. CDR1 and CDR2 (germline): SGHRS, YFSETQ. The CDR3 here is CASSTSDGQETQYF. In DNA, the CDR3 is TGCGCCAGCAGCACGTCGGACGGTCAAGAGACCCAGTACTTC. Combining the CDR3 with reference TRBV5-1 and TRBJ2-5 gives the whole variable domain KAGVTQTPRYLIKTRGQQVTLSCSPISGHRSVSWYQQTPGQGLQFLFEYFSETQRNKGNFPGRFSGRQFSNSRSEMNVSTLELGDSALYLCASSTSDGQETQYFGPGTRLLVL.

The chain has TRBV4-1 and TRBJ1-2, with D unclear. Deletions cut 0 bases from V and 0 bases from J, with 8 bases between. Germline values: CDR1 MGHRA, CDR2 YSYEKL. The CDR3 extends over 15 amino acids. The CDR3 is CASSQDVGTNYGYTF. CDR3 DNA sequence: TGCGCCAGCAGCCAAGATGTGGGGACTAACTATGGCTACACCTTC.

This clone was found a few times. The chain has TRBV29-1 and TRBJ2-1, with 8 bases identical to TRBD1. J was trimmed by 2 bases and V by 5 bases; bases with no gene match: 2. The CDR3 spans 13 residues. The germline V gene encodes CDR1 SQVTM and CDR2 ANQGSEA. CDR3 amino acids: CSVRQGTYNEQFF. CDR3 in DNA: TGCAGCGTTCGACAGGGGACCTACAATGAGCAGTTCTTC.

The chain has TRBV24-1 and TRBJ2-5; tentative D call: TRBD2 (7 bases). V was shortened by 5 bases and J by 3 bases, with 15 bases between the two germline ends. Germline loops: CDR1 KGHDR, CDR2 SFDVKD. The CDR3 is 15 residues long. Written as DNA, the CDR3 is TGTGCCACCAGTGCCCTACGAGGGGGGGAAGAGACCCAGTACTTC. Translated: CATSALRGGEETQYF.

In nucleotides, the CDR3 is TGTGCCAGCAGCTTAGGAGGCGGAATGCTACAAGAGACCCAGTACTTC. Translating gives CASSLGGGMLQETQYF. The gene calls are TRBV11-3 and TRBJ2-5, with D unclear. Germline assignment: CDR1 SGHNT and CDR2 YENEEA. This CDR3 has 16 residues. V gave up 1 base and J gave up 2 bases, with 14 bases separating them.

This chain links TRBV7-8 with TRBJ2-2; D gene uncertain. The germline V gene has CDR1 SGHVS and CDR2 FQNEAQ. The CDR3 has 15 amino acids. V was trimmed by 3 bases and J by 2 bases, leaving 10 bases between them. The CDR3 region is CASSFGRLNTGELFF. In nucleotides, the CDR3 is TGTGCCAGCAGCTTCGGGCGGCTTAACACCGGGGAGCTGTTTTTT.

The gene calls are TRBV18 and TRBJ2-5, with 9 bases lining up with TRBD2. Per germline, CDR1 KGHSH and CDR2 LQKENI. V lost 2 bases and J lost 4; bases outside the gene matches: 2. CDR3 length: 14 amino acids. The CDR3 DNA reads as TGTGCCAGCTCACCAGGACTAGCGCCAGAGACCCAGTACTTC. Protein: CASSPGLAPETQYF.

The chain joins TRBV2 to TRBJ1-2; D is undetermined. The CDR3 totals 12 residues. Germline V gene data show CDR1 as SNHLY and CDR2 as FYNNEI. V was clipped by 3 bases and J by 6 bases, with 8 bases between them. Here the CDR3 DNA reads TGTGCCAGCAGTGATCTAAAGGATGGCTACACCTTC. Its translation: CASSDLKDGYTF.

The chain joins TRBV10-3 to TRBJ2-1, with 8 nucleotides matching TRBD2. The CDR3 is made up of 14 amino acids. Germline V gene sequence: CDR1 ENHRY, CDR2 SYGVKD. With V trimmed by 5 bases and J by 6 bases, 6 bases remained unmatched. CDR3 in DNA: TGTGCCATCAGTTCCCGGGGGGGTGGCAATGAGCAGTTCTTC. This sequence encodes CAISSRGGGNEQFF.

This clone has just a few counts. The gene calls are TRBV5-1 and TRBJ2-1; D is uncertain. CDR1 is SGHRS and CDR2 is YFSETQ in the germline V gene. The CDR3 runs 14 residues. Trimming shortened V by 0 bases and J by 5 bases, and 9 bases separated the two germline ends. CDR3 sequence (DNA): TGCGCCAGCAGCTTGGCTGGTCAGCACAATGAGCAGTTCTTC. Its translation: CASSLAGQHNEQFF.

This chain joins TRBV4-3 and TRBJ1-1; D is ambiguous. The CDR3 extends over 14 amino acids. Per germline, CDR1 LGHNA and CDR2 YSLEER. Trimming took off 0 bases at V and 4 bases at J, with 9 bases between the two ends. CDR3 in DNA: TGCGCCAGCAGCCAAGACGGTTGGGGCACTGAAGCTTTCTTT. Amino acids: CASSQDGWGTEAFF.

The chain has TRBV21-1 and TRBJ1-2; the tabulated D call, TRBD1, remains unverified against the DNA. TRBV21-1 is a listed pseudogene. The CDR3 totals 17 residues. The CDR3 loop is CASSKSKGQVANYGYTF. CDR3 sequence (DNA): TGTGCCAGCAGCAAATCGAAAGGACAGGTGGCGAACTATGGCTACACCTTC.

The rearrangement uses TRBV29-1 and TRBJ2-5; 8 bases fit TRBD1. The junction had 5 bases not matched to a gene; V was cut back by 1 base and J by 4 bases. The CDR3 length is 14 residues. CDR1 and CDR2 (germline): SQVTM, ANQGSEA. The CDR3 loop reads CSVEVPGGRETQYF. In nucleotides, the CDR3 is TGCAGCGTTGAAGTTCCAGGGGGCAGAGAGACCCAGTACTTC.